Sequencing of this TCR beta chain was carried out in a study of cytomegalovirus exposure and HLA in healthy donors. PCR primers comprised 60 Vbeta and 13 Jbeta primers. This table comes from immunoSEQ multiplex PCR, and its TCRdb copy is limited to in-frame clones, with some not included. The sample has 75,000 to 95,000 clones. The CDR3 length is 14 residues. With V trimmed by 5 bases and J by 5 bases, 5 bases remained unmatched. From germline, CDR1 is LNHDA and CDR2 SQIVND (reference sequence). Sequencing was carried out using PBMCs. This chain uses TRBV19 with TRBJ1-2; 10 nucleotides align to TRBD1. This clonotype originated in a woman aged 55-70 years in good health and CMV-seronegative. The CDR3 loop is CASSPDRGQYGYTF. The CDR3 bases are TGTGCCAGTAGTCCAGACAGGGGGCAATATGGCTACACCTTC.